Sequencing of this T cell receptor (beta chain) was carried out in a study of shared clonotypes between healthy human individuals. As to this clone: Its specificity is not known.

The CDR3 consists of 15 residues. The V gene end was trimmed by 7 bases and the J gene end by 7 bases; junction bases not matched to a gene: 14. The germline V gene encodes CDR1 SGDLS and CDR2 YYNGEE. Over several immunoSEQ plates, each subset's genomic DNA was distributed in even portions. Produced via immunoSEQ multiplex PCR; TCRdb's table is partial and in-frame only. This sample has about 1 million clones, with under 80% found just once. The study, taken as a whole, reports: Generation probabilities were higher for clonotypes shared across all four sorted-subset donors than for unshared ones.

Specimen: memory CD4+ T cells sorted from blood. As for subset: CD45RA-negative fraction. This sequence originates from a man aged 18 to 29 in good health. The chain combines TRBV9 with TRBJ2-3, with 8 bases fitting TRBD1. The CDR3 spells CASGRGQGVGYTQYF. Written as DNA, the CDR3 is TGTGCCAGCGGCCGCGGACAGGGAGTCGGATATACGCAGTATTTT.